The rows below give T cell receptor beta chains drawn from one sample of a study of cytomegalovirus exposure and HLA in healthy donors. The method was immunoSEQ multiplex PCR; TCRdb's version includes in-frame clones alone and lacks a portion of them. The data contain approximately 280,000 clones, roughly 88% of them singletons. The sequencing sample was made of PBMCs. These receptors came from a woman aged 18-29 years in good health and CMV-seronegative. The CDR3 runs from the conserved cysteine through the conserved F or W. A D gene is named only where the DNA matches it firmly. Expanded clones get a size class; other rows say once, few or many, or leave the size out.

>NA|TRBJ2-7|TRBV19|TRBD1
CATGGSLNEQYF
TGTGCCACAGGGGGCTCCCTCAACGAGCAGTACTTC
>NA|TRBJ2-4|TRBV19|TRBD1
CASSARTGIFMNIQYF
TGTGCCAGTAGTGCTAGGACAGGGATTTTTATGAACATTCAGTACTTC
>NA|TRBJ2-7|TRBV18|NA
CASSPSSYEQYF
TGTGCCAGCTCACCTAGCTCCTACGAGCAGTACTTC
>NA|TRBJ2-7|TRBV27|NA
CASSPPPQGGVHEQYF
TGTGCCAGCAGTCCCCCCCCGCAAGGAGGGGTCCACGAGCAGTACTTC
>NA|TRBJ1-1|TRBV9|TRBD1
CASSPSYGRGTTEAFF
TGTGCCAGCAGCCCATCATACGGCAGGGGGACCACTGAAGCTTTCTTT
>NA|TRBJ1-2|TRBV5-1|TRBD1
CASSVGTANYGYTF
TGCGCCAGCAGCGTCGGGACAGCTAACTATGGCTACACCTTC
>NA|TRBJ2-2|TRBV27|TRBD2
CASSKTSGRANTGELFF
TGTGCCAGCAGTAAAACTAGCGGGAGGGCGAACACCGGGGAGCTGTTTTTT
>NA|TRBJ1-1|TRBV7-3|NA
CASSPQAGNTEAFF
TGTGCCAGCAGCCCCCAAGCTGGGAACACTGAAGCTTTCTTT
>NA|TRBJ2-4|TRBV10-1|NA
CASSESANRNIQYF
TGCGCCAGCAGTGAGTCGGCTAACAGAAACATTCAGTACTTC
>few|TRBJ2-7|TRBV6-5|NA
CASAEGTSYEQYF
TGTGCCAGCGCCGAGGGTACATCCTACGAGCAGTACTTC
>NA|TRBJ1-6|TRBV27|NA
CASSYQIYNSPLHF
TGTGCCAGCAGTTATCAGATCTATAATTCACCCCTCCACTTT
>NA|TRBJ2-7|TRBV11-3|NA
CASSRGGYEQYF
TGTGCCAGCAGCCGGGGAGGCTACGAGCAGTACTTC
>NA|TRBJ2-3|TRBV18|NA
CASSLSGDTQYF
TGTGCCAGCTCACTGTCAGGGGATACGCAGTATTTT
>NA|TRBJ1-1|TRBV20-1|NA
CSASSVEAFF
TGCAGTGCTAGCTCGGTAGAAGCTTTCTTT
>NA|TRBJ1-5|TRBV27|NA
CASSLRGGRSNQPQHF
TGTGCCAGCAGTTTACGGGGGGGAAGAAGCAATCAGCCCCAGCATTTT
>NA|TRBJ2-7|TRBV9|NA
CASSVASGNHEQYF
TGTGCCAGCAGCGTAGCGTCAGGGAACCACGAGCAGTACTTC
>few|TRBJ1-2|TRBV27|NA
CASSPYARYYGYTF
TGTGCCAGCAGCCCATATGCTCGGTACTATGGCTACACCTTC
>NA|TRBJ1-1|TRBV5-4|NA
CASSLDQIRNTEAFF
TGTGCCAGCAGCTTGGATCAGATCCGGAACACTGAAGCTTTCTTT
>few|TRBJ2-7|TRBV6-1|TRBD2
CASSRSGRIPYEQYF
TGTGCCAGCAGTCGTAGCGGGAGAATCCCCTACGAGCAGTACTTC
>NA|TRBJ2-7|TRBV7-8|TRBD2
CASSLPGLAGFLGSYEQYF
TGTGCCAGCAGCTTGCCGGGACTAGCGGGATTCTTGGGCTCCTACGAGCAGTACTTC
>NA|TRBJ2-5|TRBV9|NA
CASSVASNRDKETQYF
TGTGCCAGCAGCGTAGCATCGAACAGGGATAAAGAGACCCAGTACTTC
>NA|TRBJ1-2|TRBV5-1|NA
CASSPESSNYGYTF
TGCGCCAGCAGCCCCGAGTCTAGTAACTATGGCTACACCTTC
>NA|TRBJ1-5|TRBV6-1|TRBD1
CASSDHLRTGEQPQHF
TGTGCCAGCAGTGACCACCTAAGGACAGGGGAACAGCCCCAGCATTTT
>NA|TRBJ1-1|TRBV6-5|NA
CASSLGQLNTEAFF
TGTGCCAGCAGCTTGGGACAATTGAACACTGAAGCTTTCTTT
>NA|TRBJ2-1|TRBV5-1|NA
CASRPSSADTYNEQFF
TGCGCCAGCAGGCCGTCATCAGCGGATACCTACAATGAGCAGTTCTTC
>NA|TRBJ2-7|TRBV5-1|NA
CATRVGRDGNTYEQYF
TGCGCCACCCGGGTGGGCAGGGATGGGAATACCTACGAGCAGTACTTC
>NA|TRBJ2-7|TRBV9|TRBD2
CASSPGPREVSYEQYF
TGTGCCAGCAGCCCGGGCCCCCGGGAGGTCTCCTACGAGCAGTACTTC
>NA|TRBJ1-1|TRBV4-1|NA
CASSRTTASGATEAFF
TGCGCCAGCAGCCGAACAACGGCCTCAGGGGCCACTGAAGCTTTCTTT
>NA|TRBJ2-6|TRBV6-1|NA
CASSGEDSGANVLTF
TGTGCCAGCAGTGGAGAGGATTCTGGGGCCAACGTCCTGACTTTC
>once|TRBJ1-5|TRBV15|NA
CATSRDRVGNQPQHF
TGTGCCACCAGCAGAGACAGGGTAGGCAATCAGCCCCAGCATTTT
>NA|TRBJ2-7|TRBV28|TRBD1
CASSYPQNRGEQYF
TGTGCCAGCAGTTATCCCCAAAACAGGGGCGAGCAGTACTTC
>NA|TRBJ1-2|TRBV6-5|TRBD1
CASTTRQGGYTF
TGTGCCAGCACAACCCGACAGGGAGGCTACACCTTC
>NA|TRBJ1-1|TRBV9|NA
CASSVDSGNTEAFF
TGTGCCAGCAGCGTCGACAGTGGGAACACTGAAGCTTTCTTT
>NA|TRBJ2-7|TRBV11-2|TRBD1
CASSFGQAYEQYF
TGTGCCAGCAGCTTCGGACAGGCCTACGAGCAGTACTTC
>NA|TRBJ2-1|TRBV9|TRBD2
CASSVIPLAGGNNEQFF
TGTGCCAGCAGCGTAATCCCCCTAGCGGGAGGGAACAATGAGCAGTTCTTC
>NA|TRBJ2-7|TRBV9|NA
CASSPRFQTSIYEQYF
TGTGCCAGCAGCCCCCGCTTCCAGACTAGTATCTACGAGCAGTACTTC
>NA|TRBJ1-2|TRBV5-1|NA
CASDIGGGNGYTF
TGCGCCAGCGATATAGGGGGAGGGAATGGCTACACCTTC
>NA|TRBJ2-5|TRBV13|TRBD2
CASSFWTSGKETQYF
TGTGCCAGCAGCTTCTGGACTAGCGGAAAAGAGACCCAGTACTTC
>NA|TRBJ1-4|TRBV2|NA
CASSLLGRRATNEKLFF
TGTGCCAGCAGTTTACTGGGGAGAAGGGCAACTAATGAAAAACTGTTTTTT
>NA|TRBJ2-7|TRBV18|NA
CASSPETALSYEQYF
TGTGCCAGCTCACCTGAAACAGCTCTATCCTACGAGCAGTACTTC
>NA|TRBJ2-5|TRBV5-1|TRBD1
CASTPGTGGYQETQYF
TGCGCCAGTACGCCGGGGACAGGGGGTTACCAAGAGACCCAGTACTTC
>once|TRBJ2-4|TRBV28|NA
CASSLGGGGNIQYF
TGTGCCAGCAGTTTAGGAGGGGGCGGAAACATTCAGTACTTC
>NA|TRBJ2-7|TRBV9|NA
CASSVEGGSIREQYF
TGTGCCAGCAGCGTAGAAGGCGGGTCTATCCGCGAGCAGTACTTC
>NA|TRBJ1-2|TRBV28|NA
CASSLLDTSYGYTF
TGTGCCAGCAGTTTATTGGACACCTCCTATGGCTACACCTTC
>NA|TRBJ1-6|TRBV28|NA
CARDSNSPLHF
TGTGCCCGCGACAGTAATTCACCCCTCCACTTT
>NA|TRBJ2-5|TRBV28|NA
CASGPALAQTQYF
TGTGCCAGCGGGCCAGCCCTCGCCCAGACCCAGTACTTC
>NA|TRBJ2-7|TRBV29-1|NA
CSVGTSFVPNSGEQYF
TGCAGCGTTGGTACTAGTTTTGTACCAAATTCCGGCGAGCAGTACTTC
>NA|TRBJ1-5|TRBV4-2|NA
CASSQEYQGSQPQHF
TGTGCCAGCAGCCAAGAGTACCAGGGCAGTCAGCCCCAGCATTTT